This TCR beta chain was found in a study of T cells after yellow fever vaccination. On this clonotype: Its antigen is currently unknown.

Overall study results and limits: Highly abundant clonotypes carried over from the bulk population could end up in FACS-sorted repertoires as contaminants. After the booster, 95% to 98% of CD4 and roughly nine tenths of CD8 primary-response clones were re-detected.

Via MiXCR, TCRdb re-called the 5' RACE reads, giving one row per CDR3 protein. The sample consists of about 320,000 distinct CDR3 sequences, 6.8% of them appearing once. Germline V gene sequence: CDR1 SGHRS, CDR2 YFSETQ. Trimming at V came to 3 bases and at J to 2 bases, leaving 4 bases not matched to a gene. The CDR3 is made up of 15 amino acids. Sequencing used PBMCs, obtained around 45 days after the first yellow fever vaccination. This sequence originates from a man younger than 35 who received the YFV17D yellow fever vaccine. The rearrangement links TRBV5-1 to TRBJ2-1, with 8 nucleotides matching TRBD2. The CDR3 reads CASSSHSGAYNEQFF. Here the CDR3 DNA reads TGCGCCAGCAGCTCCCATAGCGGGGCCTACAATGAGCAGTTCTTC. Based on the CDR3 plus reference TRBV5-1 and TRBJ2-1, the full variable domain is KAGVTQTPRYLIKTRGQQVTLSCSPISGHRSVSWYQQTPGQGLQFLFEYFSETQRNKGNFPGRFSGRQFSNSRSEMNVSTLELGDSALYLCASSSHSGAYNEQFFGPGTRLTVL.